The following is a T cell receptor (beta chain) sequence with its context. Its antigen is as yet unknown. These data are taken from a study of response to subunit inactivated influenza vaccine. TCRdb itself ran the RT-PCR reads through MiXCR, one entry per CDR3 protein. The top ten clones hold 11% of a sample with 450,000 to 700,000 distinct CDR3 sequences, roughly 15% of them seen once. Study-wide results and limits: The authors suggested that every seasonal influenza vaccination recruits few new T cells.

The CDR3 runs 16 residues. Trimming shortened V by 5 bases and J by 5 bases, and 19 bases separated the two germline ends. Germline V gene lookup returns CDR1 SEHNR and CDR2 FQNEAQ (reference sequence). This specimen consisted of PBMCs from blood, obtained 11 to 12 days after vaccination. This sequence was found in a man aged 45 to 65 who received an inactivated influenza vaccine. V is TRBV7-9 and J is TRBJ2-1, with TRBD2 as a possible D gene (7 bases). The CDR3 sequence: CASSPLRGGTHNEQFF. In DNA, the CDR3 is TGTGCCAGCAGCCCCCTGAGGGGGGGTACACACAATGAGCAGTTCTTC.